The 4 T cell receptor beta chains below all came from one sample that was sequenced in a study of identical twins. MiXCR was run by TCRdb on the 5' RACE reads, yielding one entry per CDR3 protein. The data contain approximately 670,000 distinct CDR3 sequences, 5.5% to 6.5% of them singletons. Sequences were obtained from naive T cells sorted from blood. These receptors came from a young man in good health.

This clonotype came up many times. The chain recombines TRBV4-1 with TRBJ1-1; D unclear. The V and J ends lost 3 bases and 6 bases respectively, with 11 bases between them. Germline V gives CDR1 MGHRA, CDR2 YSYEKL. The CDR3 is 13 amino acids. The chain's CDR3 is CASSQNGVSEAFF. Here the CDR3 DNA reads TGCGCCAGCAGCCAGAACGGGGTTTCTGAAGCTTTCTTT.

There are a few counts of this clonotype. The chain recombines TRBV7-2 with TRBJ2-3; D unclear. This CDR3 comprises 14 residues. Germline V gene sequence: CDR1 SGHTA, CDR2 FQGNSA. Trimming cost V 5 bases and J 7 bases, with 16 bases left between them. The CDR3 protein is CASSTDPGSYTQYF. CDR3 DNA sequence: TGTGCCAGCAGCACCGACCCTGGTTCATATACGCAGTATTTT. Based on the CDR3 plus reference TRBV7-2 and TRBJ2-3, the full variable domain is GAGVSQSPSNKVTEKGKDVELRCDPISGHTALYWYRQSLGQGLEFLIYFQGNSAPDKSGLPSDRFSAERTGGSVSTLTIQRTQQEDSAVYLCASSTDPGSYTQYFGPGTRLTVL.

In its sample, this clonotype was seen many times. The V and J genes are TRBV7-9 and TRBJ2-1; 10 bases line up with TRBD2. The CDR3 covers 15 residues. Per germline, CDR1 SEHNR and CDR2 FQNEAQ (reference sequence). The J segment lost 6 bases and the V segment lost 4 bases, leaving 6 bases of the junction unmatched. CDR3 loop: CASSYLAGVSNEQFF. The CDR3 coding sequence is TGTGCCAGCAGCTACCTAGCGGGAGTGAGCAATGAGCAGTTCTTC.

This clonotype has at least ten counts. The chain employs TRBV5-1 and TRBJ2-2; D unresolved. Looked up from germline, CDR1 is SGHRS and CDR2 is YFSETQ. The CDR3 is made up of 13 amino acids. V dropped 3 bases and J dropped 1 base, with 4 bases sitting between them. The CDR3 is CASSSGNTGELFF. The DNA for the CDR3 is TGCGCCAGCAGCTCCGGGAACACCGGGGAGCTGTTTTTT.